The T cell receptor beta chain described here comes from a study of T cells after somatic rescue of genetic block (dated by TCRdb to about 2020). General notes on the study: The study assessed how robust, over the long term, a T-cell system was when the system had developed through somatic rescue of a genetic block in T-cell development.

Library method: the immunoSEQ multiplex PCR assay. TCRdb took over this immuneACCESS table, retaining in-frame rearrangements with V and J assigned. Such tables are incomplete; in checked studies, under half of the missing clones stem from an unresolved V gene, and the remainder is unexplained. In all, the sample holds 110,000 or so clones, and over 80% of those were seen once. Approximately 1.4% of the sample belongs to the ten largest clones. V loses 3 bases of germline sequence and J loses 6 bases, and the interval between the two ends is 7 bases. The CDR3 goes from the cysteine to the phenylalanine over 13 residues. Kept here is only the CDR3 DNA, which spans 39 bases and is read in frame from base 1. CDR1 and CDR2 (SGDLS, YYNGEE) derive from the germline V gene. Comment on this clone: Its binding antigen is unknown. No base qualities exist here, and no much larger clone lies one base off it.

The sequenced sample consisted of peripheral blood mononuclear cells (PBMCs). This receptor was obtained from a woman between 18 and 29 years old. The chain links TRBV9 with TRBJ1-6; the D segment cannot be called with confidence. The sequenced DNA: TGTGCCAGCAGCGCGGCCCCTAATTCACCCCTCCACTTT. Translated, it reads CASSAAPNSPLHF.